Given below is one TCR beta chain in context. Its antigen is as yet unknown. The sample originates from a study of blood T cells in healthy people across ages. With a J-beta primer mix and a sample-barcoded 5' primer, a second PCR ran about 6 to 11 cycles. From the 5' RACE reads, TCRdb called clonotypes with MiXCR, one entry per CDR3 protein. Of hundreds of thousands of distinct CDR3 sequences listed, roughly half are singletons. The V gene end was trimmed by 2 bases and the J gene end by 4 bases; junction bases not matched to a gene: 16. The CDR3 has 18 residues. The germline V gene has CDR1 ENHRY and CDR2 SYGVKD. Study-wide results and caveats: Researchers judged that diversity estimates from one million T cells fell short of true values.

The specimen was blood. The chain couples TRBV10-3 to TRBJ1-2, with 7 positions matching TRBD1. This TCR was recovered from a man in his sixties in good health. The chain's CDR3 is CAISEGVGTEPYGYGYTF. In DNA form, the CDR3 reads TGTGCCATCAGTGAGGGGGTCGGGACAGAACCGTATGGCTATGGCTACACCTTC.